This T cell receptor (beta chain) was documented in a study of shared clonotypes between healthy human individuals. None of the donors, who were healthy HIV-negative adults, had recently had acute infections or vaccinations. J lost 0 bases, V lost 4 bases, and 5 bases had no gene match. This CDR3 comprises 15 residues. CDR1 MDHEN and CDR2 SYDVKM come from the germline V gene. Clones were read by immunoSEQ multiplex PCR, and TCRdb kept only the in-frame ones, dropping some. The profile covers roughly 2.4 million clones, with approximately 94% appearing a single time and around 0.13% taken by the ten largest.

The TCR originated in a man aged 18-30 years in good health. The rearrangement joins TRBV28 to TRBJ2-7, with 8 nucleotides matching TRBD2. Sample: naive CD4+ T cells sorted from blood. Noted subset: CD45RA+ positively selected. CDR3 region: CASSSRGGPSYEQYF. CDR3 DNA: TGTGCCAGCAGTTCACGCGGGGGGCCCTCCTACGAGCAGTACTTC. Full variable domain (outside the CDR3, taken from reference TRBV28 and TRBJ2-7): DVKVTQSSRYLVKRTGEKVFLECVQDMDHENMFWYRQDPGLGLRLIYFSYDVKMKEKGDIPEGYSVSREKKERFSLILESASTNQTSMYLCASSSRGGPSYEQYFGPGTRLTVT.